Sequencing of this T cell receptor (beta chain) was carried out in a study of blood T cells in healthy people across ages. Overall study: Through template switching, about one barcoded beta molecule was captured per two T cells, as measured in model experiments. Study-wide findings and caveats: Diversity was estimated from one million T cells, and these estimates were considered underestimates.

A second roughly 7 to 11 cycle PCR used barcoded and J-beta primers. Every cDNA molecule carried a tag from a template-switch adaptor bearing 12 random nucleotides. TCRdb analysed the 5' RACE reads with MiXCR anew, one entry per CDR3 protein. Of about 1.6 million distinct CDR3 sequences in the sample, roughly 30% were seen once. Per sample, extraction of total RNA gave at least 5.5 micrograms in every case. This clonotype was detected many times. Its target is unknown. Trimming left V 3 bases short and J 2 bases short, with 22 bases between. Germline CDR1 LNHNV, CDR2 YYDKDF (reference sequence). The CDR3 is 18 amino acids.

V usage is TRBV15 and J usage is TRBJ2-5; no clear D gene. Sample: blood. The origin of this receptor is a woman in her thirties in good health. The CDR3 DNA is TGTGCCACCAGCAGGAAGCTCCATGCGGATAAACTACAAGAGACCCAGTACTTC. This sequence encodes CATSRKLHADKLQETQYF. The variable domain in full, with the rest retrieved from reference TRBV15 and TRBJ2-5, is DAMVIQNPRYQVTQFGKPVTLSCSQTLNHNVMYWYQQKSSQAPKLLFHYYDKDFNNEADTPDNFQSRRPNTSFCFLDIRSPGLGDTAMYLCATSRKLHADKLQETQYFGPGTRLLVL.